The T cell receptor (beta chain) described here comes from a study of CD8 T cells in Susac syndrome. Random hexamers were used to reverse transcribe an amount of about 0.5 to 1 ug RNA. TCRdb reprocessed the immunoSEQ multiplex PCR reads via MiXCR and lists one record per CDR3 protein. The sample yields around 200,000 distinct CDR3 sequences, 90% to 95% seen once. CDR1 is MNHEY and CDR2 is SVGAGI in the germline V gene. This CDR3 region has 14 residues. Trimming cost V 3 bases and J 7 bases, with 14 bases left between them. Bulk CD8+ and CD4+ cells came from magnetic negative isolation; CD8+ TEMRA by FACS.

Sequencing used CD4+ T cells from PBMCs. This receptor was identified in a human donor in good health. J is TRBJ2-3 and V is TRBV6-5; TRBD2 might be the D (6 bases). CDR3 loop: CASSYGGGGNTQYF. The CDR3 DNA follows: TGTGCCAGCAGTTATGGTGGGGGAGGAAATACGCAGTATTTT.